A selection of T cell receptor beta chains follows, all from one sample in a study of CD8 T cells in Susac syndrome. TCRdb itself ran the immunoSEQ multiplex PCR reads through MiXCR, one entry per CDR3 protein. The profile covers over 100,000 distinct CDR3 sequences, with about 93% appearing a single time and about 0.28% taken by the ten largest. What was sequenced was CD8+ T cells from PBMCs. The source of these receptors is a human donor with Susac syndrome. Each CDR3 is given with its conserved first and last residue. A D gene is named only where the DNA matches it firmly. Clone size is shown for a subset of rows, as once, few, many or a class of expanded clone.

cdr3_aa cdr3_nt clone_size j_call d_call v_call
CASSSDRGGETQYF TGTGCCAGCAGCTCGGACAGGGGCGGAGAGACCCAGTACTTC few TRBJ2-5 TRBD1 TRBV7-9
CASSFEATGGDGYTF TGTGCCAGCAGCTTTGAGGCGACAGGGGGTGATGGCTACACCTTC NA TRBJ1-2 TRBD1 TRBV13
CASSYSVSGGLYSTDTQYF TGTGCCAGCAGTTACTCAGTGAGCGGGGGGCTTTACAGCACAGATACGCAGTATTTT once TRBJ2-3 TRBD2 TRBV6-5
CASSQATRSTYEQYF TGCGCCAGCAGCCAAGCGACTAGGAGCACCTACGAGCAGTACTTC NA TRBJ2-7 NA TRBV4-1
CSVVNRGVYEQYF TGCAGCGTTGTTAACAGGGGTGTCTACGAGCAGTACTTC NA TRBJ2-7 TRBD1 TRBV29-1
CASSVGGEGEQFF TGTGCCAGCAGCGTAGGCGGGGAAGGTGAGCAGTTCTTC NA TRBJ2-1 NA TRBV9
CASSLSGGGHEQYF TGTGCCAGTAGCCTAAGCGGGGGAGGTCACGAGCAGTACTTC NA TRBJ2-7 TRBD2 TRBV19
CASSVLGRNTEAFF TGTGCCAGCAGCGTGTTAGGAAGGAACACTGAAGCTTTCTTT NA TRBJ1-1 NA TRBV9
CASSQANGLQETQYF TGCGCCAGCAGCCAGGCGAATGGACTTCAAGAGACCCAGTACTTC NA TRBJ2-5 NA TRBV4-1
CASSPRLAFYEQYF TGTGCCAGTAGTCCAAGACTAGCCTTCTACGAGCAGTACTTC NA TRBJ2-7 TRBD2 TRBV19
CASSLRTNEQYF TGTGCCAGCAGCTTGCGGACTAACGAGCAGTACTTC once TRBJ2-7 NA TRBV5-4
CASSQEGTGGTEAFF TGCGCCAGCAGCCAAGAAGGGACAGGAGGTACTGAAGCTTTCTTT NA TRBJ1-1 TRBD1 TRBV4-1
CSVWGDLAKNIQYF TGCAGCGTATGGGGAGATTTAGCCAAAAACATTCAGTACTTC NA TRBJ2-4 NA TRBV29-1
CASSLYEGNLQQETQYF TGTGCCAGCAGCCTTTACGAAGGGAATCTCCAACAAGAGACCCAGTACTTC NA TRBJ2-5 NA TRBV3-1
CASSEENRGVYNEQFF TGTGCCAGCAGTGAGGAAAACCGAGGGGTCTACAATGAGCAGTTCTTC NA TRBJ2-1 NA TRBV2
CASAGPSSYEQYF TGTGCCAGTGCTGGGCCGAGCTCCTACGAGCAGTACTTC NA TRBJ2-7 NA TRBV19
CSVVGYEQYF TGCAGCGTTGTGGGCTACGAGCAGTACTTC NA TRBJ2-7 NA TRBV29-1
CASGLVLLWERGMQETQYF TGTGCTAGTGGTTTGGTACTGCTTTGGGAGCGGGGGATGCAAGAGACCCAGTACTTC NA TRBJ2-5 TRBD2 TRBV12-5
CASSFKEPDRTYEQYF TGTGCCAGCAGCTTTAAGGAACCGGACAGAACCTACGAGCAGTACTTC NA TRBJ2-7 NA TRBV7-9
CSAAGQNTEAFF TGCAGCGCTGCCGGACAGAACACTGAAGCTTTCTTT once TRBJ1-1 NA TRBV29-1
CASSLGGVLIAGELFF TGTGCCAGCAGCTTAGGAGGGGTATTGATAGCCGGGGAGCTGTTTTTT NA TRBJ2-2 NA TRBV7-2
CSAWDRVAYNEQFF TGCAGTGCTTGGGACAGGGTGGCCTACAATGAGCAGTTCTTC NA TRBJ2-1 TRBD1 TRBV20-1
CASSLDSGQGSSYEQYF TGTGCCAGCAGCTTAGATTCGGGACAGGGAAGCTCCTACGAGCAGTACTTC NA TRBJ2-7 TRBD1 TRBV13
CATSRKALGNTIYF TGTGCCACCAGCAGAAAGGCGCTTGGAAACACCATATATTTT NA TRBJ1-3 NA TRBV15
CASNTTGLAGGPYNEQFF TGTGCCAGCAACACCACCGGACTAGCGGGGGGGCCCTACAATGAGCAGTTCTTC NA TRBJ2-1 TRBD2 TRBV4-2
CASSPTTGAAYGYTF TGTGCCAGCAGCCCAACGACAGGGGCGGCCTATGGCTACACCTTC NA TRBJ1-2 TRBD1 TRBV7-6
CATSSRRENTEAFF TGTGCCACCAGCAGTCGACGGGAGAACACTGAAGCTTTCTTT NA TRBJ1-1 NA TRBV15
CASSSLDTNYGYTF TGTGCCAGCAGCTCCCTCGACACGAACTATGGCTACACCTTC NA TRBJ1-2 NA TRBV7-9
CASSLGGDRLHGYTF TGTGCCAGCAGCTTAGGCGGGGACAGGCTCCATGGCTACACCTTC NA TRBJ1-2 TRBD1 TRBV13
CASSFAPTGDHGYTF TGTGCCAGCAGCTTCGCCCCGACAGGGGATCATGGCTACACCTTC once TRBJ1-2 TRBD1 TRBV11-2
CASSLWTSGDYEQYF TGTGCCAGCAGCCTGTGGACTAGCGGGGACTACGAGCAGTACTTC NA TRBJ2-7 TRBD2 TRBV3-1
CASSVGSDSRYNSPLHF TGTGCCAGCAGCGTAGGATCCGACAGTAGGTATAATTCACCCCTCCACTTT NA TRBJ1-6 NA TRBV9
CSVAGLAGDTQYF TGCAGCGTCGCCGGACTAGCGGGGGATACGCAGTATTTT NA TRBJ2-3 TRBD2 TRBV29-1
CASTLSGGASYEQYF TGTGCCAGCACCTTGAGCGGGGGGGCGTCCTACGAGCAGTACTTC NA TRBJ2-7 TRBD2 TRBV12-3/TRBV12-4
CASSLGPAGAGSHSDTQYF TGTGCCAGCAGCTTAGGACCAGCGGGGGCAGGGAGCCATTCAGATACGCAGTATTTT NA TRBJ2-3 TRBD2 TRBV11-2
CASSLGSGKETQYF TGTGCCAGCAGCTTAGGTAGCGGAAAAGAGACCCAGTACTTC NA TRBJ2-5 NA TRBV13
CASSAGGGLIYEQYF TGCGCCAGCAGCGCGGGAGGGGGCCTTATCTACGAGCAGTACTTC NA TRBJ2-7 TRBD2 TRBV5-1
CSATLSGELFF TGCAGTGCTACCCTTAGCGGGGAGCTGTTTTTT NA TRBJ2-2 NA TRBV20-1
CASSDGTGGNTEAFF TGTGCCAGCAGCGACGGGACAGGGGGAAACACTGAAGCTTTCTTT NA TRBJ1-1 TRBD1 TRBV5-6
CASSQEAGQEETQYF TGTGCCAGCAGCCAAGAGGCAGGGCAGGAGGAGACCCAGTACTTC NA TRBJ2-5 NA TRBV4-2
CSARGTGAGEQYF TGCAGTGCGAGAGGGACAGGGGCGGGGGAGCAGTACTTC few TRBJ2-7 TRBD1 TRBV20-1
CSAPGTSGVDEQFF TGCAGTGCTCCGGGGACTAGCGGGGTGGATGAGCAGTTCTTC NA TRBJ2-1 TRBD2 TRBV20-1
CASSSGQELNEKLFF TGTGCCAGCAGCTCTGGACAGGAGCTCAATGAAAAACTGTTTTTT NA TRBJ1-4 TRBD1 TRBV9
CSAQGSSGGVYEQYF TGCAGTGCCCAGGGGTCTAGCGGGGGGGTCTACGAGCAGTACTTC NA TRBJ2-7 TRBD2 TRBV20-1
CASSQGRVSYEQYF TGTGCCAGCAGCCAAGGTCGGGTTTCCTACGAGCAGTACTTC NA TRBJ2-7 NA TRBV3-1
CASSFLGAEETQYF TGTGCCAGCAGCTTCTTGGGGGCGGAAGAGACCCAGTACTTC NA TRBJ2-5 NA TRBV13
CAWSVSASSYEQYF TGTGCCTGGAGTGTATCGGCCAGTTCCTACGAGCAGTACTTC NA TRBJ2-7 NA TRBV30
CATSKRRQNTEAFF TGTGCCACCAGCAAAAGACGGCAGAACACTGAAGCTTTCTTT NA TRBJ1-1 NA TRBV15
CAISESSPTEQYF TGTGCCATCAGTGAAAGCAGCCCGACCGAGCAGTACTTC NA TRBJ2-7 NA TRBV10-3
CSVVSTENYGYTF TGCAGCGTTGTTTCGACCGAAAACTATGGCTACACCTTC NA TRBJ1-2 NA TRBV29-1
CASSPLNDSTDTQYF TGTGCCAGCTCACCACTCAATGACAGCACAGATACGCAGTATTTT NA TRBJ2-3 NA TRBV18
CSVRGSSGEPYEQYF TGCAGCGTGAGGGGATCTAGCGGGGAGCCCTACGAGCAGTACTTC NA TRBJ2-7 TRBD2 TRBV29-1
CATKSGTGISPLHF TGTGCCACCAAGAGTGGGACGGGGATCTCACCCCTCCACTTT NA TRBJ1-6 NA TRBV19
CASSLNLNQPQHF TGTGCCAGCAGCTTAAACCTCAATCAGCCCCAGCATTTT NA TRBJ1-5 NA TRBV5-4
CACPFSSYNEQFF TGTGCCTGTCCGTTCAGCTCCTACAATGAGCAGTTCTTC NA TRBJ2-1 NA TRBV30
CASSFRQNTEAFF TGCGCCAGCAGCTTTCGACAGAACACTGAAGCTTTCTTT NA TRBJ1-1 NA TRBV5-1
CASSKYPGCLHEQYF TGTGCCAGCAGTAAATACCCAGGGTGTCTCCACGAGCAGTACTTC once TRBJ2-7 NA TRBV27
CSVGQGNTEAFF TGCAGCGTTGGACAGGGGAACACTGAAGCTTTCTTT few TRBJ1-1 TRBD1 TRBV29-1
CSAIVRGQGNSPLHF TGCAGTGCTATAGTTAGGGGACAGGGGAATTCACCCCTCCACTTT NA TRBJ1-6 TRBD1 TRBV20-1